These 24 T cell receptor beta chains were sequenced from one sample in a study of shared clonotypes between healthy human individuals. Naive CD8 populations comprised CD45RO-negative cells positively selected for CCR7, excluding terminally differentiated effector memory CD45RA+ cells. Clones were read by immunoSEQ multiplex PCR, and TCRdb kept only the in-frame ones, dropping some. The table includes about 1.9 million clones, roughly 95% detected once. The sample was naive CD8+ T cells from PBMCs. The receptors originated from a man between 18 and 35 years old in good health. Some clones in this sample may be carry-over from other donors' samples.

The J gene is TRBJ2-7, the V gene TRBV11-3, with TRBD1 identical over 7 bases. The CDR3 runs to 15 residues. V trimming: 0 bases; J trimming: 3 bases; junction bases outside the gene matches: 5. Germline assignment: CDR1 SGHNT and CDR2 YENEEA. The CDR3, as DNA: TGTGCCAGCAGCTTAGAGAGGGGACAGATCTACGAGCAGTACTTC. Residues: CASSLERGQIYEQYF. Based on the CDR3 plus reference TRBV11-3 and TRBJ2-7, the full variable domain is EAGVVQSPRYKIIEKKQPVAFWCNPISGHNTLYWYLQNLGQGPELLIRYENEEAVDDSQLPKDRFSAERLKGVDSTLKIQPAELGDSAVYLCASSLERGQIYEQYFGPGTRLTVT.

This chain joins TRBV30 and TRBJ2-1; 8 nucleotides align to TRBD2. The CDR3 has 19 amino acids. V was pared by 1 base and J by 12 bases, with 26 bases of the junction left unmatched. The germline CDR1 and CDR2 sequences are GTSNPN and SVGIG (reference sequence). The CDR3: CAWSGMTGLRGGRPGSQFF. The CDR3, as DNA: TGTGCCTGGAGTGGTATGACAGGCCTCCGGGGGGGCCGACCGGGTTCGCAGTTCTTC.

This rearrangement joins TRBV6-6 to TRBJ2-1, with a tentative D call TRBD1 (5 bases). Trimming removed 8 bases at V and 1 base at J, with 12 bases between. Germline V gives CDR1 MNHNY, CDR2 SVGAGI (reference sequence). The CDR3 runs 14 residues. This CDR3 reads CASSPGRSYNEQFF. The CDR3 DNA sequence: TGTGCCAGCTCCCCAGGGCGGTCCTACAATGAGCAGTTCTTC.

The chain joins TRBV30 to TRBJ2-7; D unclear. The CDR3 totals 13 residues. In germline, CDR1 is GTSNPN, CDR2 SVGIG (reference sequence). Trimming stripped 3 bases from V and 2 bases from J, with 11 bases between. The CDR3 spells CAWRRPVAYEQYF. The DNA for the CDR3 is TGTGCCTGGAGGAGACCAGTGGCCTACGAGCAGTACTTC.

This rearrangement joins TRBV4-1 to TRBJ2-3; D ambiguous. Germline-derived CDR1 and CDR2 are MGHRA and YSYEKL. The CDR3 is made up of 12 amino acids. Deletions cut 8 bases from V and 2 bases from J, with 8 bases between. The CDR3: CASAQNTDTQYF. The CDR3 DNA follows: TGCGCCAGCGCGCAGAACACAGATACGCAGTATTTT.

The sample holds one count of this clone. The chain is built from TRBV9 and TRBJ1-5; 9 bases line up with TRBD1. V shed 4 bases and J 3 bases; nucleotides not matched to a gene: 5. The CDR3 spans 15 residues. CDR1 and CDR2 from the germline V gene are SGDLS and YYNGEE. CDR3 protein: CASSPGQGPNQPQHF. The CDR3 DNA reads TGTGCCAGCAGCCCGGGACAGGGTCCCAATCAGCCCCAGCATTTT. The whole variable domain, filled in from reference TRBV9 and TRBJ1-5, reads DSGVTQTPKHLITATGQRVTLRCSPRSGDLSVYWYQQSLDQGLQFLIQYYNGEERAKGNILERFSAQQFPDLHSELNLSSLELGDSALYFCASSPGQGPNQPQHFGDGTRLSIL.

The chain joins TRBV9 to TRBJ2-1; D assignment may be TRBD1 or TRBD2 (5 bases each). Germline lookup yields CDR1 SGDLS and CDR2 YYNGEE. V dropped 3 bases and J dropped 5 bases, with 15 bases sitting between them. The CDR3 has 15 residues. CDR3 coding DNA: TGTGCCAGCAGCGCGTGGACCGGGACGAACAATGAGCAGTTCTTC. Protein product: CASSAWTGTNNEQFF.

The CDR3 DNA reads TGTGCCAGCAGCCTTTTTGGGACGGACTACGAGCAGTACTTC. Translated, it gives CASSLFGTDYEQYF. The V gene is TRBV14, the J gene TRBJ2-7; perhaps D is TRBD1 or TRBD2 (5 bases each). The V gene lost 4 bases and the J gene lost 3 bases, with 13 bases spanning the gap. CDR1 and CDR2 (germline): SGHDN, FVKESK. The CDR3 runs 14 residues. Combining the CDR3 with reference TRBV14 and TRBJ2-7 gives the whole variable domain EAGVTQFPSHSVIEKGQTVTLRCDPISGHDNLYWYRRVMGKEIKFLLHFVKESKQDESGMPNNRFLAERTGGTYSTLKVQPAELEDSGVYFCASSLFGTDYEQYFGPGTRLTVT.

The V and J genes are TRBV6-1 and TRBJ1-1, with 9 positions matching TRBD1. With V trimmed by 2 bases and J by 5 bases, 9 bases remained unmatched. The germline CDR1 and CDR2 sequences are MNHNS and SASEGT. The CDR3 is made up of 16 amino acids. CDR3 protein: CASSEWSGTGKTEAFF. The CDR3 DNA reads as TGTGCCAGCAGTGAATGGTCGGGGACAGGGAAAACTGAAGCTTTCTTT.

The chain employs TRBV5-4 and TRBJ2-7; TRBD1 matches 9 bases. Trimming cost V 2 bases and J 2 bases; bases outside gene matches: 5. The CDR3 covers 15 residues. Germline V gene data show CDR1 as SGHNT and CDR2 as YYREEE (reference sequence). CDR3 nucleotide sequence: TGTGCCAGCAGCTTTACAGGGGGCGGCCCCTACGAGCAGTACTTC. Its translation: CASSFTGGGPYEQYF.

The chain links TRBV27 to TRBJ2-1; 12 bases are a match to TRBD1. Germline V CDR1 and CDR2: MNHEY, SMNVEV (reference sequence). The CDR3 runs 15 residues. The J segment lost 9 bases and the V segment lost 4 bases, leaving 7 bases of the junction unmatched. In nucleotides, the CDR3 is TGTGCCAGCAGTTCCGCCGGGACAGGGGGCACTGAGCAGTTCTTC. Residues: CASSSAGTGGTEQFF.

The chain has TRBV9 and TRBJ2-1; perhaps TRBD2 as D (6 bases). The germline CDR1 and CDR2 sequences are SGDLS and YYNGEE. This CDR3 is 15 amino acids long. With 4 bases removed from V and 0 bases from J, the gap between germline ends came to 11 bases. The CDR3 here is CASSLTRSSYNEQFF. As DNA, the CDR3 is TGTGCCAGCAGCTTGACTAGAAGCTCCTACAATGAGCAGTTCTTC.

This chain uses TRBV2 with TRBJ2-1; D unclear. The CDR3 spans 13 residues. Trimming took off 0 bases at V and 4 bases at J, with 4 bases between the two ends. Looked up from germline, CDR1 is SNHLY and CDR2 is FYNNEI. CDR3 protein: CASSEALYNEQFF. For the CDR3, the DNA is TGTGCCAGCAGTGAAGCGCTGTACAATGAGCAGTTCTTC.

This clone was seen once. The genes are TRBV4-1 and TRBJ1-1, with TRBD1 as a possible D gene (6 bases). There are 18 residues in the CDR3. The germline gives CDR1 MGHRA, CDR2 YSYEKL. V was trimmed by 4 bases and J by 4 bases, leaving 25 bases between them. CDR3 loop: CASSREVEGVMEFTEAFF. CDR3 sequence (DNA): TGCGCCAGCAGCCGGGAGGTTGAGGGGGTTATGGAGTTCACTGAAGCTTTCTTT.

V usage is TRBV7-6 and J usage is TRBJ2-1; D may be TRBD2 (6 bases). CDR1 and CDR2 from the germline V gene are SGHVS and FNYEAQ. The germline V and J ends were trimmed by 5 bases and 5 bases, with 22 bases remaining between them. The CDR3 has 17 residues. CDR3 DNA: TGTGCCAGCAGCCCCAAACGACCCTTAGCGGAAGACAATGAGCAGTTCTTC. Translation: CASSPKRPLAEDNEQFF.

This sequence joins TRBV7-2 and TRBJ2-5; 8 nucleotides match TRBD1. Germline CDR1 and CDR2: SGHTA and FQGNSA. Germline trimming cut 4 bases from V and 5 bases from J; bases unmatched to any gene: 12. The CDR3 loop spans 16 amino acids. The DNA for the CDR3 is TGTGCCAGCAGCTCGAACCCTCAGGGGGCGTGGGAGACCCAGTACTTC. Translated: CASSSNPQGAWETQYF.

V and J are TRBV11-2 and TRBJ2-2, with D perhaps matching TRBD2 (6 bases). This CDR3 spans 17 amino acids. Trimming took off 5 bases at V and 3 bases at J, with 19 bases between the two ends. CDR1 and CDR2 (germline): SGHAT, FQNNGV. CDR3 DNA: TGTGCCAGCAGCCCTAGCTTGCGGGAAGGGTACACCGGGGAGCTGTTTTTT. Protein: CASSPSLREGYTGELFF. The full variable domain, in which reference TRBV11-2 and TRBJ2-2 provide the parts outside the CDR3, is EAGVAQSPRYKIIEKRQSVAFWCNPISGHATLYWYQQILGQGPKLLIQFQNNGVVDDSQLPKDRFSAERLKGVDSTLKIQPAKLEDSAVYLCASSPSLREGYTGELFFGEGSRLTVL.

V and J are TRBV28 and TRBJ1-1, with D perhaps TRBD1 (5 bases). The germline gives CDR1 MDHEN, CDR2 SYDVKM. The CDR3 is made up of 15 amino acids. Trimming shortened V by 3 bases and J by 1 base, and 12 bases separated the two germline ends. The CDR3: CASSFRGFANTEAFF. Written as DNA, the CDR3 is TGTGCCAGCAGTTTTAGGGGTTTCGCGAACACTGAAGCTTTCTTT.

The rearrangement uses TRBV7-9 and TRBJ1-4; 7 nucleotides align to TRBD1. This CDR3 comprises 15 residues. The V and J ends lost 5 bases and 3 bases, in that order; junction bases with no gene match: 6. CDR1 is SEHNR and CDR2 is FQNEAQ in the germline V gene (reference sequence). The CDR3 here is CASSQRQGPNEKLFF. CDR3 bases: TGTGCCAGCAGCCAAAGACAGGGCCCTAATGAAAAACTGTTTTTT.

The genes are TRBV7-9 and TRBJ2-6; D ambiguous. Germline V gene data show CDR1 as SEHNR and CDR2 as FQNEAQ (reference sequence). V was cut by 5 bases and J by 0 bases, with 14 bases left in between. This CDR3 spans 17 amino acids. The CDR3 DNA reads as TGTGCCAGCAGCCAACCTGTTAGGGACTCTGGGGCCAACGTCCTGACTTTC. As protein: CASSQPVRDSGANVLTF.

The chain joins TRBV18 to TRBJ2-1; 9 nucleotides match TRBD2. Germline V lookup: CDR1 KGHSH, CDR2 LQKENI. This CDR3 contains 16 residues. V shed 1 base and J 3 bases; nucleotides not matched to a gene: 4. CDR3 coding DNA: TGTGCCAGCTCACCACGAAGCGGGAGGCACTACAATGAGCAGTTCTTC. Protein product: CASSPRSGRHYNEQFF.

This clone was seen a few times. The rearrangement links TRBV5-1 to TRBJ1-1; TRBD1 agrees at 7 bases. The CDR3 is 16 residues long. V shed 3 bases and J 3 bases; nucleotides not matched to a gene: 11. Germline-derived CDR1 and CDR2 are SGHRS and YFSETQ. The CDR3 protein is CASSWKQGILDTEAFF. The CDR3 DNA is TGCGCCAGCAGCTGGAAACAGGGGATCTTGGACACTGAAGCTTTCTTT.

This clone was observed a handful of times. The chain is built from TRBV29-1 and TRBJ1-1; D gene ambiguous. This CDR3 region has 14 residues. Trimming removed 0 bases at V and 1 base at J, with 9 bases between. CDR1 is SQVTM and CDR2 is ANQGSEA in the germline V gene. Here the CDR3 reads CSVEDLGRNTEAFF. CDR3 nucleotide sequence: TGCAGCGTTGAAGACCTCGGACGGAACACTGAAGCTTTCTTT.

The V gene is TRBV13, the J gene TRBJ2-7; tentative D call: TRBD1 (6 bases). The germline V gene has CDR1 PRHDT and CDR2 FYEKMQ (reference sequence). Trimming took off 5 bases at V and 2 bases at J, with 13 bases between the two ends. The CDR3 spans 14 residues. The CDR3 region is CASSPHRVPYEQYF. The CDR3 nucleotides are TGTGCCAGCAGCCCCCACAGGGTACCCTACGAGCAGTACTTC.